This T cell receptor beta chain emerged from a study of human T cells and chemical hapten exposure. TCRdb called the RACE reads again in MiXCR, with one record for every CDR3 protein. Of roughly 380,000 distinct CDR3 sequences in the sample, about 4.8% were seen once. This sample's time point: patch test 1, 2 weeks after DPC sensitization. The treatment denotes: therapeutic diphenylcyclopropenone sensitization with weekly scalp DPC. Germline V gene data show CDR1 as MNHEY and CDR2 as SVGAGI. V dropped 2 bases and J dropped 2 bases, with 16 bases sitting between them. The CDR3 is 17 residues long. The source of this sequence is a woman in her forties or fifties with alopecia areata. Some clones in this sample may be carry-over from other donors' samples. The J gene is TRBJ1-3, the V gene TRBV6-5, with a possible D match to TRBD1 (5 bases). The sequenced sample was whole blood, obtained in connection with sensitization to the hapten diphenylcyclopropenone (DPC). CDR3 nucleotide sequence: TGTGCCAGCAGTTACGTTACAGGAAGGCTCGCTGGAAACACCATATATTTT. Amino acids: CASSYVTGRLAGNTIYF.